The clone carrying this T cell receptor beta chain was detected a few times. All trial patients relapsed after autologous stem cell transplantation. This entry belongs to a study of PD-1 blockade in classical Hodgkin lymphoma. Sequenced by immunoSEQ multiplex PCR; TCRdb stores in-frame clones only, minus some. The sample yields approximately 58,000 clones, approximately 89% seen once. CDR1 and CDR2 (germline): SNHLY, FYNNEI. The CDR3 length is 16 residues. Trimming took 4 bases from V and 6 from J, leaving 18 bases between them. J is TRBJ2-2 and V is TRBV2; unclear D gene. The material was peripheral blood mononuclear cells (PBMCs), obtained before the second cycle of nivolumab. The TCR was taken from a human donor with classical Hodgkin lymphoma. The CDR3 DNA follows: TGTGCCAGCAGTGTAAATCGGCTCTCAGCCGCCGGGGAGCTGTTTTTT. Amino acid sequence: CASSVNRLSAAGELFF.